This is a list of T cell receptor beta chains from one sample in a study of blood T cell repertoires in COVID-19. Profiled with immunoSEQ multiplex PCR; TCRdb holds only in-frame clones, not every one. Here the sample spans approximately 240,000 clones, about 88% being singletons. Sequencing used peripheral blood. Source of these receptors: a woman aged 40 to 50 who had recovered from COVID-19. Both conserved end residues are part of each CDR3. D genes are given only for firm matches. Clone size is given for some rows only: seen once, a few or many times, or a class if the clone is expanded.

J: TRBJ2-7
D: TRBD1
V: TRBV30
size: NA
DNA: TGTGCCTGGAGTGGAAAGGGGACAGGGGCCTACGAGCAGTACTTC
CDR3: CAWSGKGTGAYEQYF

J: TRBJ1-3
D: TRBD1
V: TRBV7-8
size: once
DNA: TGTGCCAGCAGCAAGACAGGGCCTGGAAACACCATATATTTT
CDR3: CASSKTGPGNTIYF

J: TRBJ2-7
D: NA
V: TRBV27
size: NA
DNA: TGTGCCAGCAGTTTGTCAGGGTCCCTCTACGAGCAGTACTTC
CDR3: CASSLSGSLYEQYF

J: TRBJ2-7
D: TRBD2
V: TRBV5-4
size: NA
DNA: TGTGCCAGCAGCTTGGAGGCTAGCGGGCTCTCCTACGAGCAGTACTTC
CDR3: CASSLEASGLSYEQYF

J: TRBJ2-7
D: NA
V: TRBV27
size: NA
DNA: TGTGCCAGCAGTCCGTTCAGCGGGTCCTACGAGCAGTACTTC
CDR3: CASSPFSGSYEQYF

J: TRBJ2-3
D: TRBD1
V: TRBV24-1
size: NA
DNA: TGTGCCACCAGTGATCAGGACAGGGGAGCAGATACGCAGTATTTT
CDR3: CATSDQDRGADTQYF

J: TRBJ1-3
D: NA
V: TRBV5-8
size: NA
DNA: TGTGCCAGCAGCTTGGGGTCTACCCCGGGAGCTGGCTTTGGAAACACCATATATTTT
CDR3: CASSLGSTPGAGFGNTIYF

J: TRBJ2-3
D: NA
V: TRBV4-3
size: NA
DNA: TGCGCCAGCAGCCCCCGAAAAAAGCGAACTAGCACAGATACGCAGTATTTT
CDR3: CASSPRKKRTSTDTQYF

J: TRBJ2-7
D: NA
V: TRBV4-3
size: NA
DNA: TGCGCCAGCAGCCAAGAACCCGATTTGACAGGCTACGAGCAGTACTTC
CDR3: CASSQEPDLTGYEQYF

J: TRBJ2-3
D: NA
V: TRBV25-1
size: NA
DNA: TGTGCCAGCAGACTTAGCACAGATACGCAGTATTTT
CDR3: CASRLSTDTQYF

J: TRBJ1-6
D: NA
V: TRBV2
size: NA
DNA: TGTGCCAGCAGTGTGGAGGGGTATAATTCACCCCTCCACTTT
CDR3: CASSVEGYNSPLHF

J: TRBJ2-7
D: NA
V: TRBV7-2
size: NA
DNA: TGTGCCAGCAGCTCGAGCTCCTACGAGCAGTACTTC
CDR3: CASSSSSYEQYF

J: TRBJ2-7
D: NA
V: TRBV3-1/TRBV3-2
size: NA
DNA: TGTGCCAGCAAGTATGAGGCAGGGGAGCAGTACTTC
CDR3: CASKYEAGEQYF

J: TRBJ1-1
D: TRBD1
V: TRBV13
size: NA
DNA: TGTGCCAGCAGCTTGCGGACAGGAGCGAACACTGAAGCTTTCTTT
CDR3: CASSLRTGANTEAFF

J: TRBJ1-1
D: TRBD1
V: TRBV18
size: few
DNA: TGTGCCAGCTCACCTTTGACAGGGCGGGACACTGAAGCTTTCTTT
CDR3: CASSPLTGRDTEAFF

J: TRBJ2-3
D: TRBD2
V: TRBV9
size: NA
DNA: TGTGCCAGCAGCTCCTCACTAGCGGGGGGGGAAGATACGCAGTATTTT
CDR3: CASSSSLAGGEDTQYF

J: TRBJ2-1
D: NA
V: TRBV5-1
size: few
DNA: TGCGCCAGCAGCGAGGGACTCAGGGCTGAGCAGTTCTTC
CDR3: CASSEGLRAEQFF

J: TRBJ2-1
D: NA
V: TRBV20-1
size: few
DNA: TGCAGTGCCCATTTACGGAATGAGCAGTTCTTC
CDR3: CSAHLRNEQFF

J: TRBJ2-3
D: TRBD2
V: TRBV2
size: NA
DNA: TGTGCCAGCATCCCGGGACTAGCGTCAGATACGCAGTATTTT
CDR3: CASIPGLASDTQYF

J: TRBJ1-4
D: NA
V: TRBV7-9
size: NA
DNA: TGTGCCAGCAGGTCCGGGACATCAGGAGAAAAACTGTTTTTT
CDR3: CASRSGTSGEKLFF

J: TRBJ1-5
D: NA
V: TRBV19
size: NA
DNA: TGTGCCAGTAGCTTTCAGGGGTTTCGGGGTGTAGCCCAGCATTTT
CDR3: CASSFQGFRGVAQHF

J: TRBJ1-4
D: TRBD1
V: TRBV2
size: NA
DNA: TGTGCCAGCAGTTGGACAGGGGTACAGGCTAATGAAAAACTGTTTTTT
CDR3: CASSWTGVQANEKLFF

J: TRBJ1-4
D: TRBD1
V: TRBV5-1
size: NA
DNA: TGCGCCAGCAGCCTCAGGGGGCGAACTAATGAAAAACTGTTTTTT
CDR3: CASSLRGRTNEKLFF

J: TRBJ2-2
D: NA
V: TRBV6-2/TRBV6-3
size: NA
DNA: TGTGCCAGCAGTTACGGGATCGCTTGGGGACTCAGGAATAGCACCGGGGAGCTGTTTTTT
CDR3: CASSYGIAWGLRNSTGELFF

J: TRBJ2-2
D: TRBD1
V: TRBV5-1
size: NA
DNA: TGCGCCAGCAGCTATGGACAGGGGAACACCGGGGAGCTGTTTTTT
CDR3: CASSYGQGNTGELFF

J: TRBJ2-1
D: TRBD2
V: TRBV5-1
size: NA
DNA: TGCGCCAGCAGCTTGAGTCTAGCGGGGGACAATGAGCAGTTCTTC
CDR3: CASSLSLAGDNEQFF

J: TRBJ2-7
D: TRBD1
V: TRBV4-3
size: NA
DNA: TGCGCCAGCAGCCAAGTTCCGACAGGGTCAGCCTACGAGCAGTACTTC
CDR3: CASSQVPTGSAYEQYF

J: TRBJ2-3
D: NA
V: TRBV7-2
size: NA
DNA: TGTGCCAGCAGCTTCCAACAGGATGGTACAGATACGCAGTATTTT
CDR3: CASSFQQDGTDTQYF

J: TRBJ2-2
D: TRBD2
V: TRBV18
size: NA
DNA: TGTGCCAGCTCACCACCGCCGGCAGCGGGGACCGGGGAGCTGTTTTTT
CDR3: CASSPPPAAGTGELFF

J: TRBJ1-6
D: NA
V: TRBV20-1
size: NA
DNA: TGCAGTGCTCGTGGTCTTCTTAATTCACCCCTCCACTTT
CDR3: CSARGLLNSPLHF

J: TRBJ1-5
D: TRBD1
V: TRBV9
size: once
DNA: TGTGCCAGCAGCGCGGGACAGGGGGTGCGGCAGCCCCAGCATTTT
CDR3: CASSAGQGVRQPQHF

J: TRBJ1-1
D: NA
V: TRBV7-2
size: NA
DNA: TGTGCCAGCAGCTTAGCTGGGCCGCGGGGGACTGAAGCTTTCTTT
CDR3: CASSLAGPRGTEAFF

J: TRBJ1-2
D: NA
V: TRBV28
size: NA
DNA: TGTGCCAGCAGTTTCAATCAACGCGCGGGGGCGAATGGCTACACCTTC
CDR3: CASSFNQRAGANGYTF

J: TRBJ2-4
D: TRBD1
V: TRBV6-2/TRBV6-3
size: NA
DNA: TGTGCCAGCAGTCAAAGACAGGGGGGATCCAAAAACATTCAGTACTTC
CDR3: CASSQRQGGSKNIQYF

J: TRBJ2-3
D: NA
V: TRBV12-3/TRBV12-4
size: NA
DNA: TGTGCCAGCGTCTACTCGGGGACAGATACGCAGTATTTT
CDR3: CASVYSGTDTQYF

J: TRBJ2-3
D: TRBD2
V: TRBV6-1
size: NA
DNA: TGTGCCAGCAGTGAAGCGGGGGGGATCACAGATACGCAGTATTTT
CDR3: CASSEAGGITDTQYF

J: TRBJ1-2
D: NA
V: TRBV2
size: NA
DNA: TGTGCCAGCAGTAGGAGCCTCCCGGGGAGGGGTGGCTACACCTTC
CDR3: CASSRSLPGRGGYTF

J: TRBJ1-2
D: NA
V: TRBV9
size: NA
DNA: TGTGCCAGCAGCTTCAGGGATAGGGGTAACTATGGCTACACCTTC
CDR3: CASSFRDRGNYGYTF

J: TRBJ2-5
D: TRBD2
V: TRBV7-2
size: NA
DNA: TGTGCCAGCAGCTTAGAGGGACTAGCGACGGGCCAGTACTTC
CDR3: CASSLEGLATGQYF

J: TRBJ1-6
D: TRBD1
V: TRBV19
size: NA
DNA: TGTGCCAGTAGTCCGGACAGGGGTCATTCACCCCTCCACTTT
CDR3: CASSPDRGHSPLHF

J: TRBJ1-5
D: NA
V: TRBV4-1
size: NA
DNA: TGCGCCAGCAGCCACGAAGCTGGGACAATTAGCAATCAGCCCCAGCATTTT
CDR3: CASSHEAGTISNQPQHF

J: TRBJ1-2
D: TRBD1
V: TRBV7-2
size: NA
DNA: TGTGCCAGCAGGGACACAGGGGGCCCCTATGGCTACACCTTC
CDR3: CASRDTGGPYGYTF

J: TRBJ2-7
D: NA
V: TRBV29-1
size: once
DNA: TGCAGCGCCCAGGGTTCACCCTACGAGCAGTACTTC
CDR3: CSAQGSPYEQYF

J: TRBJ1-4
D: TRBD1
V: TRBV5-5
size: NA
DNA: TGTGCCAGCAGCTCTGCAGGGGGAGCAACTAATGAAAAACTGTTTTTT
CDR3: CASSSAGGATNEKLFF

J: TRBJ2-1
D: NA
V: TRBV11-3
size: NA
DNA: TGTGCCAGCAGCCCCCGGACAGCCTCCTACAATGAGCAGTTCTTC
CDR3: CASSPRTASYNEQFF

J: TRBJ2-3
D: NA
V: TRBV11-2
size: NA
DNA: TGTGCCAGCTCTGGAGTTACTAGCTCTAGCACAGATACGCAGTATTTT
CDR3: CASSGVTSSSTDTQYF

J: TRBJ1-1
D: NA
V: TRBV11-1
size: NA
DNA: TGTGCCAGCAGCCTCTCAGGAAGTAACACTGAAGCTTTCTTT
CDR3: CASSLSGSNTEAFF

J: TRBJ1-4
D: TRBD1
V: TRBV28
size: NA
DNA: TGTGCCAGCAGTTTAAGACAGGGGGTCACTAATGAAAAACTGTTTTTT
CDR3: CASSLRQGVTNEKLFF

J: TRBJ2-6
D: NA
V: TRBV11-3
size: NA
DNA: TGTGCCAGCAGCTTAGATGTGGGGCGCTTAACCTCTGGGGCCAACGTCCTGACTTTC
CDR3: CASSLDVGRLTSGANVLTF

J: TRBJ2-1
D: TRBD1
V: TRBV18
size: NA
DNA: TGTGCCAGCTCACCAACGACAGGGGGGGACAATGAGCAGTTCTTC
CDR3: CASSPTTGGDNEQFF